This entry lists 22 T cell receptor beta chains sequenced from one sample in a study of CD8+ T cells in alopecia areata. This sample's treatment: oral pan-JAK inhibitor, 5-10 mg twice daily. Following RNA extraction, reverse transcription yielded cDNA that acted as the sequencing template. Some clones are missing from TCRdb's copy, which holds only in-frame ones; the method was immunoSEQ multiplex PCR. This sample has 150,000 to 200,000 clones, with 58% found just once. This material consisted of CD4+ T cells sorted from blood, taken at approximately week 56, from a patient treated with tofacitinib. The receptor set was obtained from a human donor with alopecia areata.

The chain carries TRBV29-1 and TRBJ2-1; tentatively, D is TRBD2 (6 bases). Germline V gene lookup returns CDR1 SQVTM and CDR2 ANQGSEA. This CDR3 has 10 residues. Trimming took off 7 bases at V and 14 bases at J, with 15 bases between the two ends. CDR3 residues: CSGRSGGEFF. CDR3 in DNA: TGCAGCGGCCGGAGCGGCGGGGAGTTCTTC.

Worth noting for this clone: Other nucleotide sequences from this sample produce the same CDR3. The chain joins TRBV7-9 to TRBJ2-7, with TRBD1 matching over 8 bases. The ends lost 5 bases at V and 3 bases at J; junction bases unmatched: 6. The V gene's germline CDR1 is SEHNR and CDR2 FQNEAQ (reference sequence). The CDR3 spans 14 residues. CDR3 nucleotides: TGTGCCAGCAGCCCACGGGACAGGATCTACGAGCAGTACTTC. Amino acid sequence: CASSPRDRIYEQYF.

The J gene is TRBJ1-4, the V gene TRBV14; no definite D call. Trimming shortened V by 0 bases and J by 3 bases, and 8 bases separated the two germline ends. Germline-derived CDR1 and CDR2 are SGHDN and FVKESK. This CDR3 region has 15 residues. The CDR3 protein is CASSQELAANEKLFF. The CDR3 DNA sequence: TGTGCCAGCAGCCAAGAATTGGCAGCTAATGAAAAACTGTTTTTT.

This clone was seen a few times. DNA of the CDR3: TGTGCCAGCGCCTCGGGGGGCAGCCGAGAGACCCAGTACTTC. Translation: CASASGGSRETQYF. The genes are TRBV9 and TRBJ2-5; weak D call: TRBD2 (7 bases). The V and J ends lost 7 bases and 4 bases respectively, with 17 bases between them. Germline V gene data show CDR1 as SGDLS and CDR2 as YYNGEE. CDR3 length: 14 amino acids.

This clone was recorded a few times. The rearrangement joins TRBV19 to TRBJ2-3; TRBD2 agrees at 7 bases. CDR3 length: 14 residues. Germline V gene sequence: CDR1 LNHDA, CDR2 SQIVND (reference sequence). The junction had 6 bases not matched to a gene; V was cut back by 4 bases and J by 5 bases. The DNA of the CDR3 is TGTGCCAGTAGTAGCGGGGGTAAAGTAGATACGCAGTATTTT. It codes for CASSSGGKVDTQYF.

This clone was counted a few times. CDR3 sequence (DNA): TGTGCCAGCAGGTTAACGGGTCTAGGGAGTCGAGATACGCAGTATTTT. As protein: CASRLTGLGSRDTQYF. The V and J genes are TRBV7-9 and TRBJ2-3; weak D call: TRBD2 (5 bases). V shed 6 bases and J shed 5 bases, with 21 bases lying between them. This CDR3 has 16 residues. Germline V gene data show CDR1 as SEHNR and CDR2 as FQNEAQ (reference sequence).

The V call is TRBV28, the J call TRBJ2-5; perhaps D is TRBD1 or TRBD2 (5 bases each). V was pared by 6 bases and J by 0 bases, with 14 bases between. The CDR3 is 15 residues long. Germline assignment: CDR1 MDHEN and CDR2 SYDVKM. CDR3 coding DNA: TGTGCCAGCAGCCCGGGGACGGAACACCAAGAGACCCAGTACTTC. Translating gives CASSPGTEHQETQYF.

The chain couples TRBV15 to TRBJ1-5; the D gene is possibly TRBD1 (5 bases). Between the trimmed V and J ends, which lost 2 bases and 7 bases, there was a span of 9 bases. Germline CDR1 LNHNV, CDR2 YYDKDF (reference sequence). This CDR3 has 13 amino acids. CDR3 coding DNA: TGTGCCACCAGCAGAAGCAGGGAACAGCCCCAGCATTTT. As protein: CATSRSREQPQHF.

This clone was counted only a few times. The chain uses TRBV28 and TRBJ1-5; 9 positions match TRBD1. The CDR3 has 15 amino acids. CDR1 is MDHEN and CDR2 is SYDVKM in the germline V gene. The V and J ends lost 5 bases and 0 bases, in that order; junction bases with no gene match: 2. The CDR3 nucleotides read TGTGCCAGCAGTGGGACAGGGTCTAGCAATCAGCCCCAGCATTTT. It specifies CASSGTGSSNQPQHF.

The rearrangement links TRBV9 to TRBJ2-7; 14 bases line up with TRBD2. Germline V gives CDR1 SGDLS, CDR2 YYNGEE. V was pared by 3 bases and J by 4 bases, with 6 bases of the junction left unmatched. This CDR3 contains 16 residues. CDR3 sequence: CASSAGLAGGRYEQYF. The CDR3 DNA reads TGTGCCAGCAGCGCCGGACTAGCGGGGGGTCGATACGAGCAGTACTTC.

This clone appeared a few times. The rearrangement joins TRBV19 to TRBJ1-5, with TRBD1 matching over 8 bases. This CDR3 spans 15 amino acids. V gave up 5 bases and J gave up 7 bases; unmatched junction bases: 10. Per germline, CDR1 LNHDA and CDR2 SQIVND (reference sequence). CDR3 nucleotide sequence: TGTGCCAGTAGTCAAGGGACAGGTCGTAGACAGCCCCAGCATTTT. As protein: CASSQGTGRRQPQHF.

This clone was counted between two and nine times. This rearrangement joins TRBV5-1 to TRBJ2-3; the D gene is possibly TRBD2 (5 bases). The CDR3 length is 15 residues. Germline assignment: CDR1 SGHRS and CDR2 YFSETQ. Trimming removed 4 bases at V and 0 bases at J, with 12 bases between. CDR3 in amino acids: CASSPWTGSTDTQYF. Written as DNA, the CDR3 is TGCGCCAGCAGCCCGTGGACGGGGAGCACAGATACGCAGTATTTT.

This clone was seen a single time. The chain employs TRBV30 and TRBJ1-1; no firm D call. Germline V gives CDR1 GTSNPN, CDR2 SVGIG (reference sequence). This CDR3 comprises 13 residues. V was cut by 5 bases and J by 0 bases, with 10 bases left in between. The CDR3 sequence is CAWSRELNTEAFF. The DNA of the CDR3 is TGTGCCTGGTCCCGGGAGTTGAACACTGAAGCTTTCTTT.

This clone was seen only once. The chain carries TRBV6-5 and TRBJ2-5; possibly TRBD1 or TRBD2 for D (5 bases each). The CDR3 is made up of 14 amino acids. V lost 6 bases to trimming and J lost 0 bases, with 11 bases between them. CDR1 MNHEY and CDR2 SVGAGI come from the germline V gene. CDR3 DNA: TGTGCCAGCAGCCGAGGGACGCACCAAGAGACCCAGTACTTC. It is translated as CASSRGTHQETQYF.

This clone was seen a few times. The CDR3 coding sequence is TGTGCCAGCAGAACATCCGGGGGCTACAATGAGCAGTTCTTC. Translating gives CASRTSGGYNEQFF. J is TRBJ2-1 and V is TRBV13, with TRBD2 as a possible D gene (6 bases). CDR3 length: 14 residues. The germline V and J ends were trimmed by 6 bases and 3 bases, with 12 bases remaining between them. CDR1 is PRHDT and CDR2 is FYEKMQ in the germline V gene (reference sequence).

This chain uses TRBV6-5 with TRBJ2-7; TRBD1 aligns across 8 bases. Germline CDR1 reads MNHEY; CDR2 reads SVGAGI. The length of the CDR3 is 14 residues. J lost 6 bases, V lost 2 bases, and 6 bases had no gene match. CDR3 loop: CASSYLGQGGEQYF. The CDR3 coding sequence is TGTGCCAGCAGTTACCTCGGACAGGGCGGCGAGCAGTACTTC.

In DNA form, the CDR3 reads TGTGCCAGCAGACCCCACAGGGAAGAGACCCAGTACTTC. This encodes CASRPHREETQYF. The chain links TRBV28 to TRBJ2-5, with a possible D match to TRBD1 (6 bases). Germline lookup yields CDR1 MDHEN and CDR2 SYDVKM. The CDR3 loop spans 13 amino acids. V lost 6 bases and J lost 3, with 11 bases in between. Full variable domain (remainder filled in from reference TRBV28 and TRBJ2-5): DVKVTQSSRYLVKRTGEKVFLECVQDMDHENMFWYRQDPGLGLRLIYFSYDVKMKEKGDIPEGYSVSREKKERFSLILESASTNQTSMYLCASRPHREETQYFGPGTRLLVL.

This clone was picked up a small number of times. The chain uses TRBV6-1 and TRBJ2-5; tentatively, D is TRBD1 (6 bases). The CDR3 is 16 amino acids. CDR1 and CDR2 (germline): MNHNS, SASEGT. V was pared by 4 bases and J by 4 bases, with 19 bases between. CDR3 loop: CASSAGPGQGRETQYF. The CDR3 DNA follows: TGTGCCAGCAGTGCAGGGCCGGGACAAGGAAGAGAGACCCAGTACTTC.

Notes on this clone: The DNA is left out, because the CDR3 cannot be placed on it with certainty; the CDR3 is given as TCRdb lists it. The rearrangement links TRBV19 to TRBJ1-2. The germline V gene encodes CDR1 LNHDA and CDR2 SQIVND (reference sequence). With termini counted, the CDR3 has 11 amino acids. This CDR3 reads CASLGGYGCTF.

V usage is TRBV20-1 and J usage is TRBJ2-5; D is ambiguous. Germline V gene sequence: CDR1 DFQATT, CDR2 SNEGSKA (reference sequence). The CDR3 sequence is 11 residues long. V was clipped by 2 bases and J by 8 bases, with 9 bases between them. The CDR3 sequence is CSARSRSTQYF. The CDR3 DNA is TGCAGTGCTAGATCCCGTAGTACCCAGTACTTC.

The chain combines TRBV29-1 with TRBJ1-4, with TRBD1 as a possible D gene (6 bases). Trimming shortened V by 5 bases and J by 0 bases, and 10 bases separated the two germline ends. The CDR3 loop spans 14 amino acids. Per the germline V gene, CDR1 is SQVTM and CDR2 is ANQGSEA. The CDR3 loop reads CSVQQGATNEKLFF. DNA of the CDR3: TGCAGCGTTCAACAGGGCGCAACTAATGAAAAACTGTTTTTT.

The chain joins TRBV25-1 to TRBJ2-7; D call uncertain. Trimming removed 4 bases at V and 3 bases at J, with 10 bases between. CDR3 length equals 13 residues. Germline lookup yields CDR1 MGHDK and CDR2 SYGVNS. The CDR3 sequence is CASSGGRVYEQYF. DNA of the CDR3: TGTGCCAGCAGTGGTGGTCGAGTCTACGAGCAGTACTTC.